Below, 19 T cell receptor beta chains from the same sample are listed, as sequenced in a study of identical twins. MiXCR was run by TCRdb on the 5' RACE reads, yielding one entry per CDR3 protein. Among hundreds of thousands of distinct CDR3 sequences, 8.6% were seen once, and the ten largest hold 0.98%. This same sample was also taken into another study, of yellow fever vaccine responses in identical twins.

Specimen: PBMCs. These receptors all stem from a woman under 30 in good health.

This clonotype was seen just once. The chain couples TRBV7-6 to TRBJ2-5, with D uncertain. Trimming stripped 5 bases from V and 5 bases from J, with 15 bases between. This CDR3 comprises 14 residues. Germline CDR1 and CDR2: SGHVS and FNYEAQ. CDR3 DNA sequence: TGTGCCAGCAGCCTTAGTGGGTTCATGGAGACCCAGTACTTC. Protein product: CASSLSGFMETQYF.

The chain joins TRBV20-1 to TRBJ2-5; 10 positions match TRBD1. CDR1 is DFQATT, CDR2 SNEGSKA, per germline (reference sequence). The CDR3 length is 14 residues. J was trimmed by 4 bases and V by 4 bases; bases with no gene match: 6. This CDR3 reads CSAIWTGGVETQYF. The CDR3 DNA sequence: TGCAGTGCTATTTGGACAGGGGGTGTAGAGACCCAGTACTTC.

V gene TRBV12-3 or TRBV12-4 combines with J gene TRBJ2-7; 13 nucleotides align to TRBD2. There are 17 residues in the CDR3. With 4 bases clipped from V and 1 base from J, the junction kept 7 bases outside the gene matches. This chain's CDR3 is CASSSWTSGSPSYEQYF. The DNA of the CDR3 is TGTGCCAGCAGTTCATGGACTAGCGGGAGCCCTTCCTACGAGCAGTACTTC.

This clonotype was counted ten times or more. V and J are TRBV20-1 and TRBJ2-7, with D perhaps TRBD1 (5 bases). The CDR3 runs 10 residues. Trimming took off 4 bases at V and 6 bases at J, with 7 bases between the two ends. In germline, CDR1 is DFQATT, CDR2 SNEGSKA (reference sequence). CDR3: CSATRGEQYF. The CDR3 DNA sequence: TGCAGTGCTACTAGGGGCGAGCAGTACTTC.

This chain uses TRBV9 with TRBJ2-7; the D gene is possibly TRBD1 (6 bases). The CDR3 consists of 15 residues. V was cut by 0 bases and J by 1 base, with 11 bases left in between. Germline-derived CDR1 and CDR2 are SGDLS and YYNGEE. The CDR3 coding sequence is TGTGCCAGCAGCGTAGAACAGGGCAGTTCCTACGAGCAGTACTTC. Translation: CASSVEQGSSYEQYF. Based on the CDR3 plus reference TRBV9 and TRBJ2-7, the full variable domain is DSGVTQTPKHLITATGQRVTLRCSPRSGDLSVYWYQQSLDQGLQFLIQYYNGEERAKGNILERFSAQQFPDLHSELNLSSLELGDSALYFCASSVEQGSSYEQYFGPGTRLTVT.

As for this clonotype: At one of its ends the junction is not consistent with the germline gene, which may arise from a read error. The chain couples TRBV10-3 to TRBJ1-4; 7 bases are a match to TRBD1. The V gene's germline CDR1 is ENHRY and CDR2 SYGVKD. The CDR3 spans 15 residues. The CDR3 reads CAIRESARGDEKLFF. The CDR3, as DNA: TGTGCCATCAGAGAGTCGGCCAGGGGGGATGAAAAACTGTTTTTT.

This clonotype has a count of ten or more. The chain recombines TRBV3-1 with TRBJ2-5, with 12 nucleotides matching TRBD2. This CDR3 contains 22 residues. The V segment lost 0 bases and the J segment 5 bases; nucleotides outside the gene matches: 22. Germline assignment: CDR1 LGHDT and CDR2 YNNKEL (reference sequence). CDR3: CASSQDLSASGRASVLGETQYF. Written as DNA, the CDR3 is TGTGCCAGCAGCCAAGATCTGTCGGCTAGCGGGAGGGCCTCGGTTCTTGGGGAGACCCAGTACTTC.

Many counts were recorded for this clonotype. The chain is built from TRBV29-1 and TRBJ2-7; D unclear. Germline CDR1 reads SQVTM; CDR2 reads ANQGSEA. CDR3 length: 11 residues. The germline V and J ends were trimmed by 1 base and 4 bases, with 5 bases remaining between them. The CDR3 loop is CSVEASYEQYF. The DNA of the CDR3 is TGCAGCGTTGAAGCCTCGTACGAGCAGTACTTC.

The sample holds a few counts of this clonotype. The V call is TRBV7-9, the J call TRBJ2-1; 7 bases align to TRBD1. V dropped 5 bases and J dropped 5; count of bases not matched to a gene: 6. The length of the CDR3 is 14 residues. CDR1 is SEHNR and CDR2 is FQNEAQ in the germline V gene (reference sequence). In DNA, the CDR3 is TGTGCCAGCAGCCCTGAGACAGGGAACAATGAGCAGTTCTTC. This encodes CASSPETGNNEQFF.

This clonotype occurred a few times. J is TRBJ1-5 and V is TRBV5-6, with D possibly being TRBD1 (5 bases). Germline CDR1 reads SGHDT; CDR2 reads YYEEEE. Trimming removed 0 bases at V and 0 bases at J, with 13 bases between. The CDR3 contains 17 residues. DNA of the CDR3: TGTGCCAGCAGCTTGGGGGGCGGTGGGTTTAGCAATCAGCCCCAGCATTTT. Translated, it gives CASSLGGGGFSNQPQHF.

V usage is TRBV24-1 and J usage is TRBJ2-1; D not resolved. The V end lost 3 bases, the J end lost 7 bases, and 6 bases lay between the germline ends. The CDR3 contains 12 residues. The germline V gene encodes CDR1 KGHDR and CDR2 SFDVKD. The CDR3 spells CATSDMTNEQFF. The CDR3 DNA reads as TGTGCCACCAGTGATATGACAAATGAGCAGTTCTTC.

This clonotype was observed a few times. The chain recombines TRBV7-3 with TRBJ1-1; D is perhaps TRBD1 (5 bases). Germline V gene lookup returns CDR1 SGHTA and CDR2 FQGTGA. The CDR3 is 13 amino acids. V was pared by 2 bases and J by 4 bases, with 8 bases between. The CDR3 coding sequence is TGTGCCAGCAGCTTAGGGGCGATCACTGAAGCTTTCTTT. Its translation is CASSLGAITEAFF. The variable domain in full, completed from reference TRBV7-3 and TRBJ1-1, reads GAGVSQTPSNKVTEKGKYVELRCDPISGHTALYWYRQSLGQGPEFLIYFQGTGAADDSGLPNDRFFAVRPEGSVSTLKIQRTERGDSAVYLCASSLGAITEAFFGQGTRLTVV.

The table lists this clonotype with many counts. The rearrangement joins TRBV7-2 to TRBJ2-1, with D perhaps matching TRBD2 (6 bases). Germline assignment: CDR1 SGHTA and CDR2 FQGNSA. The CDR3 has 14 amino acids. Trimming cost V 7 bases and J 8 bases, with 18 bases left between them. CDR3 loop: CASTRTTFTDEQFF. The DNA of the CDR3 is TGTGCCAGCACCAGGACTACATTCACGGATGAGCAGTTCTTC.

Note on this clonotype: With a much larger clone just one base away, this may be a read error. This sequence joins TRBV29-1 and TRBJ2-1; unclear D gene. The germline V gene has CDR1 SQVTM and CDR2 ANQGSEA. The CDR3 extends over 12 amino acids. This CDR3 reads CSVGIVGTEKFF. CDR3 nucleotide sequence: TGCAGCGTTGGAATTGTGGGTACTGAGAAGTTCTTC.

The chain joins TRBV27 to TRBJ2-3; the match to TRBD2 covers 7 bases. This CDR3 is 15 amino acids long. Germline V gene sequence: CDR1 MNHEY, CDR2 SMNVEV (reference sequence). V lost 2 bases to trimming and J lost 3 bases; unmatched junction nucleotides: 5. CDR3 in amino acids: CASSLGAGKTDTQYF. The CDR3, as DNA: TGTGCCAGCAGTTTAGGAGCGGGAAAGACAGATACGCAGTATTTT.

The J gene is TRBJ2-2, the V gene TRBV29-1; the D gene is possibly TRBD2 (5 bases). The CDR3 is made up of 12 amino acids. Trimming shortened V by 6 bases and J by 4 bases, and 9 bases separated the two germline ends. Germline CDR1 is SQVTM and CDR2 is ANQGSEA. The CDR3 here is CSVLAFTGELFF. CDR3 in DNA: TGCAGCGTGCTAGCATTCACCGGGGAGCTGTTTTTT.

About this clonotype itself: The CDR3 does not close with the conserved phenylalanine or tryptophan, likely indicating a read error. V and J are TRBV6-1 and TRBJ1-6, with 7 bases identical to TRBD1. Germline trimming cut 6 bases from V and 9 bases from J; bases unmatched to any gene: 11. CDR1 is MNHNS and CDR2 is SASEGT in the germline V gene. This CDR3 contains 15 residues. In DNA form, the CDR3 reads TGTGCCAGCAGGGAGTATTGGGACAGCTTTTCACCCCTCCACATT. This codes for CASREYWDSFSPLHI.

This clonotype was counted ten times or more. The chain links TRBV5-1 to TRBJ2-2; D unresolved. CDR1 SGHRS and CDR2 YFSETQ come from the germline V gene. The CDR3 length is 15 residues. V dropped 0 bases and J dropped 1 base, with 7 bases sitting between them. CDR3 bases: TGCGCCAGCAGCTTGGGACGGCGGAACACCGGGGAGCTGTTTTTT. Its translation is CASSLGRRNTGELFF.

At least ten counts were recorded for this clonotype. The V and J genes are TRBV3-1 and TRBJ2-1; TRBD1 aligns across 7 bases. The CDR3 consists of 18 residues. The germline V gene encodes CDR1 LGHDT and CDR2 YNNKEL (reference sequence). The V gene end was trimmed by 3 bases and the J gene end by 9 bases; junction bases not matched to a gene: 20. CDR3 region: CASSQESGTATGIVEQFF. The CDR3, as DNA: TGTGCCAGCAGCCAGGAGTCCGGGACAGCTACTGGGATCGTTGAGCAGTTCTTC.